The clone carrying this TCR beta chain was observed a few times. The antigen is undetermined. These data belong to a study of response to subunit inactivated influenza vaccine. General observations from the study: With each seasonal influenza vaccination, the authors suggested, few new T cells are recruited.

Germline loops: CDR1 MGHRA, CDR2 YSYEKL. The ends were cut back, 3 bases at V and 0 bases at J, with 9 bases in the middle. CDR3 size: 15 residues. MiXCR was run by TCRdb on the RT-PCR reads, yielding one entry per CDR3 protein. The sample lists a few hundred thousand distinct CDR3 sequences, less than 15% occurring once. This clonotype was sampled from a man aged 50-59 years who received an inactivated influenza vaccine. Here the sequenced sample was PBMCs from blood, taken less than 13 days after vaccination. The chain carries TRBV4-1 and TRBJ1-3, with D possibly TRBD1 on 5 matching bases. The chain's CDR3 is CASSQGGNSGNTIYF. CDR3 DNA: TGCGCCAGCAGCCAGGGGGGGAACTCTGGAAACACCATATATTTT.